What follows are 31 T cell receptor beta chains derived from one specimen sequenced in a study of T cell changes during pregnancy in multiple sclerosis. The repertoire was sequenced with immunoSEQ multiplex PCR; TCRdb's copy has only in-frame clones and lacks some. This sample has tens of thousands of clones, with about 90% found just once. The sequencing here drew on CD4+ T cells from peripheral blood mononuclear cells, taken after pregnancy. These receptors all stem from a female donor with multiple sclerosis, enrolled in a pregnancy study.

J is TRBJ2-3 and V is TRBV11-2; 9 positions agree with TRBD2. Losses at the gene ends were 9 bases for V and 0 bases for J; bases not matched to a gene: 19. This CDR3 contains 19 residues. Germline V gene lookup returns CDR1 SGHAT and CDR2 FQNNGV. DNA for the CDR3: TGTGCCAGTCCTCGGGTAGCGGGGGCCAACGAGAAAAGCACAGATACGCAGTATTTT. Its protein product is CASPRVAGANEKSTDTQYF.

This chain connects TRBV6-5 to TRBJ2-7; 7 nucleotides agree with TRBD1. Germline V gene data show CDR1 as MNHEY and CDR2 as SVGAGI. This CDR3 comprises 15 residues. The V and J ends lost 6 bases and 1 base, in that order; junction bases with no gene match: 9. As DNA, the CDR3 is TGTGCCAGCAGCCCTACCTGGGACAGTTCCTACGAGCAGTACTTC. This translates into CASSPTWDSSYEQYF.

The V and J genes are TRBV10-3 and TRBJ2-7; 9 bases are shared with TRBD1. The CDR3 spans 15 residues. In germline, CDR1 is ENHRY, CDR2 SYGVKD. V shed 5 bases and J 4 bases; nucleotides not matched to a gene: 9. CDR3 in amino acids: CAISPGQGIGYEQYF. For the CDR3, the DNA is TGTGCCATCAGTCCGGGACAGGGTATCGGTTACGAGCAGTACTTC.

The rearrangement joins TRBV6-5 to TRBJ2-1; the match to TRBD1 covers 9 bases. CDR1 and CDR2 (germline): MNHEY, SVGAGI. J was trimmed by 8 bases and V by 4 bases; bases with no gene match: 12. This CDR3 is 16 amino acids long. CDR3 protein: CASSSLLGTGIDEQFF. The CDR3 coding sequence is TGTGCCAGCAGTTCGTTACTCGGGACAGGGATTGATGAGCAGTTCTTC.

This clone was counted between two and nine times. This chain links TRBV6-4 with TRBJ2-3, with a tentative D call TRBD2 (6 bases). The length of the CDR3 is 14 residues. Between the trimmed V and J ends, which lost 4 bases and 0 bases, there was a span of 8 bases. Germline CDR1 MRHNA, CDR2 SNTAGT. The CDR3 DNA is TGTGCCAGCAGTGCCGGGACTAGCACAGATACGCAGTATTTT. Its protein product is CASSAGTSTDTQYF.

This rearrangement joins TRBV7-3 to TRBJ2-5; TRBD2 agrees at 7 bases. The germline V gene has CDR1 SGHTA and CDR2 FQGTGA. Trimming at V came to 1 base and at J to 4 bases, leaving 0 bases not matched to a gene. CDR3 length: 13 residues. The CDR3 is CASSLREGETQYF. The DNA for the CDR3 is TGTGCCAGCAGCTTAAGGGAGGGAGAGACCCAGTACTTC.

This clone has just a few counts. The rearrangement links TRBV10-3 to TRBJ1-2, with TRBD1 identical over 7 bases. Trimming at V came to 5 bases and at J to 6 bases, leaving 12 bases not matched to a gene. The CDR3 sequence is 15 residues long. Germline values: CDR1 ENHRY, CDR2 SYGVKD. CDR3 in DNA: TGTGCCATCAGTCCCGGGACAGTCGCCACCCATGGCTACACCTTC. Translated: CAISPGTVATHGYTF.

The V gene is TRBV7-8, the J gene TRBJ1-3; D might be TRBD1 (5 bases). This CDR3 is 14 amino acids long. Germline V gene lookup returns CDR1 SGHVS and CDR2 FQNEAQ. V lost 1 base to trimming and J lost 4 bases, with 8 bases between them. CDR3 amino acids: CASSLGGQGNTIYF. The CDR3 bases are TGTGCCAGCAGCTTAGGGGGCCAGGGAAACACCATATATTTT.

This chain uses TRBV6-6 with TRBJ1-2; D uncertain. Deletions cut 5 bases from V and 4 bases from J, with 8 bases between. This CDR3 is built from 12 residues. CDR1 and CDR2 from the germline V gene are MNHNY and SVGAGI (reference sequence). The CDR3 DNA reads TGTGCCAGCAGTAGTCAGTCCTATGGCTACACCTTC. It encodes CASSSQSYGYTF.

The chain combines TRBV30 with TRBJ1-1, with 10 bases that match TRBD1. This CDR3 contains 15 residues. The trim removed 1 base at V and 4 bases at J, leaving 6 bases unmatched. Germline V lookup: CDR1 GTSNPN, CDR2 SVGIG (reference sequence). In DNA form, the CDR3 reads TGTGCCTGGAGTGACGACAGGGGGCAGGTCACTGAAGCTTTCTTT. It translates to CAWSDDRGQVTEAFF.

CDR3 amino acids: CASARAGGPLSNEQFF. CDR3 coding DNA: TGTGCCAGCGCACGAGCGGGGGGGCCCCTAAGCAATGAGCAGTTCTTC. V gene TRBV9 combines with J gene TRBJ2-1; TRBD2 matches 10 bases. Losses at the gene ends were 7 bases for V and 6 bases for J; bases not matched to a gene: 13. The CDR3 is 16 amino acids. Germline V gene data show CDR1 as SGDLS and CDR2 as YYNGEE. Using reference TRBV9 and TRBJ2-1 for the parts outside the CDR3, the full variable domain is DSGVTQTPKHLITATGQRVTLRCSPRSGDLSVYWYQQSLDQGLQFLIQYYNGEERAKGNILERFSAQQFPDLHSELNLSSLELGDSALYFCASARAGGPLSNEQFFGPGTRLTVL.

CDR3 in amino acids: CASSYGLGSSYEQYF. CDR3 in DNA: TGTGCCAGCAGTTACGGGCTTGGCAGCTCCTACGAGCAGTACTTC. The chain carries TRBV6-5 and TRBJ2-7, with D hard to call. Trimming took off 2 bases at V and 0 bases at J, with 11 bases between the two ends. CDR3 size: 15 residues. CDR1 is MNHEY and CDR2 is SVGAGI in the germline V gene.

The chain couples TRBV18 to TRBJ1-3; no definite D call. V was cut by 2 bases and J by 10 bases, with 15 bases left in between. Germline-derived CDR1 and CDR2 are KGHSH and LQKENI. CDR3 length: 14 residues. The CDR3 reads CASSPSHREGTIYF. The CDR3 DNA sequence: TGTGCCAGCTCACCAAGCCACCGAGAGGGAACCATATATTTT.

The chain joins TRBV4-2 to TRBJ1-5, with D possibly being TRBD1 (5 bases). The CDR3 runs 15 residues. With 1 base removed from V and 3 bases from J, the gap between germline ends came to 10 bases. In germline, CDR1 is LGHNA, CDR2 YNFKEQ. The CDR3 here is CASSQARQYNQPQHF. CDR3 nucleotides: TGTGCCAGCAGCCAAGCGCGACAGTACAATCAGCCCCAGCATTTT.

The CDR3 is CASSERWTGVDTGELFF. The CDR3 DNA follows: TGTGCCAGCAGTGAAAGGTGGACAGGGGTCGACACCGGGGAGCTGTTTTTT. V usage is TRBV25-1 and J usage is TRBJ2-2; 9 bases are a match to TRBD1. V lost 2 bases, J lost 3 bases, and 7 bases stayed unmatched. This CDR3 has 17 amino acids. Germline-derived CDR1 and CDR2 are MGHDK and SYGVNS.

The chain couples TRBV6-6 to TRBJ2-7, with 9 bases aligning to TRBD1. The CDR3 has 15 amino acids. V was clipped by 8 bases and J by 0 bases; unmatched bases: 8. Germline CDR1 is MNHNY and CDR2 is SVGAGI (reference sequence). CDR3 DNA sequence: TGTGCCAGCCGGGACAGGGCTTACTCCTCCTACGAGCAGTACTTC. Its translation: CASRDRAYSSYEQYF.

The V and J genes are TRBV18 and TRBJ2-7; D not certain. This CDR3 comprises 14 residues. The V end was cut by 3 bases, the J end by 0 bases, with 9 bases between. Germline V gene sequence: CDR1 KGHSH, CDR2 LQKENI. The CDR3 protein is CASSPRRGSYEQYF. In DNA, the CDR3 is TGTGCCAGCTCACCCCGACGAGGCTCCTACGAGCAGTACTTC.

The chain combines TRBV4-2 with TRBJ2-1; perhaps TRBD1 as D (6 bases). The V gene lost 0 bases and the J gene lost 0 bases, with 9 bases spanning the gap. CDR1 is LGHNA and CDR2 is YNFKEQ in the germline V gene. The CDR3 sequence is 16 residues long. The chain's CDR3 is CASSQEDRSSYNEQFF. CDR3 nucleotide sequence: TGTGCCAGCAGCCAAGAAGACAGGAGCTCCTACAATGAGCAGTTCTTC.

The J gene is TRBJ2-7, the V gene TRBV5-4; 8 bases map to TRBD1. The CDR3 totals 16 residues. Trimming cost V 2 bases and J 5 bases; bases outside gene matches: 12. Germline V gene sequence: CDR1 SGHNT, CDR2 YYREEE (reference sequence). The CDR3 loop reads CASSFVRQGLTNEQYF. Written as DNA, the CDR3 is TGTGCCAGCAGCTTCGTCAGACAGGGGCTAACCAACGAGCAGTACTTC.

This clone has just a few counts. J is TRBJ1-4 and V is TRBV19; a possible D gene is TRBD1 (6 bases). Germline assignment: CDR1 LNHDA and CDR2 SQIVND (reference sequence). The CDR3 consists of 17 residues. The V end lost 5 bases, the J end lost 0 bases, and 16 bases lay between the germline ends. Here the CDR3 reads CASSLGQTASTNEKLFF. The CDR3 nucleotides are TGTGCCAGTAGTCTCGGACAGACGGCCTCAACTAATGAAAAACTGTTTTTT.

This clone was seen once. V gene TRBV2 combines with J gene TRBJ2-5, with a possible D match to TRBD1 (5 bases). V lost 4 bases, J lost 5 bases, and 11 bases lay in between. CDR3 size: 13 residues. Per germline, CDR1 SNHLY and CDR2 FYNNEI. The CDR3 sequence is CASSGWGGETQYF. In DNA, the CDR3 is TGTGCCAGCAGTGGGTGGGGCGGCGAGACCCAGTACTTC.

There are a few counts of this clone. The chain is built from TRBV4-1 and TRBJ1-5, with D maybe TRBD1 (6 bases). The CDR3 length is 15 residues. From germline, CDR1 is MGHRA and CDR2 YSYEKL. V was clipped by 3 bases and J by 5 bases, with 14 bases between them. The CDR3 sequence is CASSQRDRLDQPQHF. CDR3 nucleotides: TGCGCCAGCAGCCAGAGAGACAGGCTGGATCAGCCCCAGCATTTT.

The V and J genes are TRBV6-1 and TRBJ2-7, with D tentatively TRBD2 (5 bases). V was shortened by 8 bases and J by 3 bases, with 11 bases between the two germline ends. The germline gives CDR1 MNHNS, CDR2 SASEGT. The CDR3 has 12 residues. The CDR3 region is CASLTEVYEQYF. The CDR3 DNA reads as TGTGCCAGCCTGACGGAGGTCTACGAGCAGTACTTC.

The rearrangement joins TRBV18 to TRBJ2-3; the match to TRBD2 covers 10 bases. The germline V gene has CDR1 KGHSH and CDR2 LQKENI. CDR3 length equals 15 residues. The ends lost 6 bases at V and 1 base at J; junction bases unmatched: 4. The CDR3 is CASSQTSGGTDTQYF. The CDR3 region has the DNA TGTGCCAGCTCCCAAACTAGCGGGGGCACAGATACGCAGTATTTT. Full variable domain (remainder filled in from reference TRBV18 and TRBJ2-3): NAGVMQNPRHLVRRRGQEARLRCSPMKGHSHVYWYRQLPEEGLKFMVYLQKENIIDESGMPKERFSAEFPKEGPSILRIQQVVRGDSAAYFCASSQTSGGTDTQYFGPGTRLTVL.

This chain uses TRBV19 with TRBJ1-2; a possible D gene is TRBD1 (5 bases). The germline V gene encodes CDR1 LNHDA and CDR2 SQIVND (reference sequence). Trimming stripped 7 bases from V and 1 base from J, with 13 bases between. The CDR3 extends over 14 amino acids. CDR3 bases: TGTGCCAGTAAAGCGACAGATTTTAACTATGGCTACACCTTC. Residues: CASKATDFNYGYTF.

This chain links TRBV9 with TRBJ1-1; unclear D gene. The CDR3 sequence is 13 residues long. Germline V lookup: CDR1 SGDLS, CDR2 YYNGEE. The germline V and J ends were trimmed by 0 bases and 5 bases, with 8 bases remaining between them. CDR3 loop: CASSVVQSTEAFF. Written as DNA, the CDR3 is TGTGCCAGCAGCGTAGTCCAGTCTACTGAAGCTTTCTTT. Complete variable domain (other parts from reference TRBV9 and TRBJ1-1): DSGVTQTPKHLITATGQRVTLRCSPRSGDLSVYWYQQSLDQGLQFLIQYYNGEERAKGNILERFSAQQFPDLHSELNLSSLELGDSALYFCASSVVQSTEAFFGQGTRLTVV.

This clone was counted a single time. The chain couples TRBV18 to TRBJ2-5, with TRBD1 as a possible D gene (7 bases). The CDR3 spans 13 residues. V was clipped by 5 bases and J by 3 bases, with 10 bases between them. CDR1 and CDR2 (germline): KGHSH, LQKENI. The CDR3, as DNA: TGTGCCAGCTCAGCGGGACAGAAAGAGACCCAGTACTTC. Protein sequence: CASSAGQKETQYF.

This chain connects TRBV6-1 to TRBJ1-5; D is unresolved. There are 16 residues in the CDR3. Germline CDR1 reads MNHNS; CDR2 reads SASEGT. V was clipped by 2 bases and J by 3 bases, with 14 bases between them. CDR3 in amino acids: CASSEPRMSVNQPQHF. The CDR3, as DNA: TGTGCCAGCAGTGAACCGAGGATGTCTGTCAATCAGCCCCAGCATTTT.

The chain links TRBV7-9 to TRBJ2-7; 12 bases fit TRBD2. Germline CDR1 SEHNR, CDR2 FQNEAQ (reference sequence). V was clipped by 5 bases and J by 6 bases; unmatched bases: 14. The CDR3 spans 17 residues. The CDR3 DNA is TGTGCCAGCAGCCGGCAGCAGACTAGCGGGGGAACGGGCGAGCAGTACTTC. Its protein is CASSRQQTSGGTGEQYF.

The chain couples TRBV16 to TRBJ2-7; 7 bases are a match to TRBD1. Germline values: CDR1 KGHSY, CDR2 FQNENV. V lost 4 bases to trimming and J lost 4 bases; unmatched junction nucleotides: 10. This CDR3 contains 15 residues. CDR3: CASSLEGAIPYEQYF. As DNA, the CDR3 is TGTGCCAGCAGCCTAGAGGGGGCAATCCCATACGAGCAGTACTTC.

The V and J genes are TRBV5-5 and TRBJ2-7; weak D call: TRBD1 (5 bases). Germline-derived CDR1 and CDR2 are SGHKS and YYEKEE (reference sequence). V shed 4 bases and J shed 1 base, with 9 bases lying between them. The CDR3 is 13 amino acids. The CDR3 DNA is TGTGCCAGCAGCCCAGGGTATTCCTACGAGCAGTACTTC. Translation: CASSPGYSYEQYF.